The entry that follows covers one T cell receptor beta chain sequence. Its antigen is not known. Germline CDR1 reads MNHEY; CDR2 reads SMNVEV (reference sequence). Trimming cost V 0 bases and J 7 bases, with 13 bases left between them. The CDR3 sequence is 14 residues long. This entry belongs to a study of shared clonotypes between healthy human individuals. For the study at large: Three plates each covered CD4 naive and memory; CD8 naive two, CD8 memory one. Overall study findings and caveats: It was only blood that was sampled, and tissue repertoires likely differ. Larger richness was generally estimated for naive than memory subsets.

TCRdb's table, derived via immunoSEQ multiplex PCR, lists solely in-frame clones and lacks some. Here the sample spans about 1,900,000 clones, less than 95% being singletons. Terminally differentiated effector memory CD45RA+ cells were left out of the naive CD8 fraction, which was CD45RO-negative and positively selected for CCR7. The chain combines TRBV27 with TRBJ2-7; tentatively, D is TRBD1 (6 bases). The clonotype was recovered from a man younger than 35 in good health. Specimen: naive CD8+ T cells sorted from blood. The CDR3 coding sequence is TGTGCCAGCAGTTTATCTTGGGGGCGTAGGGAGCAGTACTTC. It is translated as CASSLSWGRREQYF.